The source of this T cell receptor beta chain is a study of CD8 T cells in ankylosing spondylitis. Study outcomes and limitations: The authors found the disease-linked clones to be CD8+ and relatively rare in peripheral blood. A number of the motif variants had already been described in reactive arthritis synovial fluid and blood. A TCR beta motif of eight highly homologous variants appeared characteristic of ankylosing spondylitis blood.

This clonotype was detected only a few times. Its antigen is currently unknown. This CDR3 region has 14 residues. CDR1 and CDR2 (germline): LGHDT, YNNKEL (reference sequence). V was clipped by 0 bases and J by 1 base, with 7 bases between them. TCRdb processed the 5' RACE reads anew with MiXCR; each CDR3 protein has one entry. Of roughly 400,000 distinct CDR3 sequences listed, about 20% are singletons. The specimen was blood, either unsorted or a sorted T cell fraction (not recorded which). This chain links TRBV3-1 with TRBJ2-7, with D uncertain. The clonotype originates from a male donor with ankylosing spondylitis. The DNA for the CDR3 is TGTGCCAGCAGCCAAGATCTCCGATCCTACGAGCAGTACTTC. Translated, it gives CASSQDLRSYEQYF.